The clone carrying this T cell receptor (beta chain) was detected many times. Its antigen is still unknown. Losses at the gene ends were 6 bases for V and 2 bases for J; bases not matched to a gene: 8. There are 15 residues in the CDR3. Germline V gives CDR1 LGHDT, CDR2 YNNKEL (reference sequence). The entry originates in a study of lung T cells in sarcoidosis with Löfgren's syndrome. TCRdb processed the reads anew with MiXCR; each CDR3 protein has one entry. The data contain around 60,000 distinct CDR3 sequences, 21% of them seen just once; the ten biggest clones take up around 2.3%. Findings and caveats of the study: TRAV12-1 and TRBV2 were reportedly most expanded in Löfgren's patients.

The specimen sequenced was CD4+ T cells from PBMCs. The TCR sequence derives from a human donor with sarcoidosis (Löfgren's syndrome or another form), or a control subject (not recorded which). The V gene is TRBV3-1, the J gene TRBJ2-3; 7 bases are a match to TRBD2. The CDR3 here is CASSSSAGVTDTQYF. As DNA, the CDR3 is TGTGCCAGCAGTTCCTCGGCGGGGGTCACAGATACGCAGTATTTT.